This T cell receptor (beta chain) was retrieved from a study of blood T cell repertoires in COVID-19. The V segment lost 3 bases and the J segment 6 bases; nucleotides outside the gene matches: 4. The germline CDR1 and CDR2 sequences are SGHDT and YYEEEE. This CDR3 region has 13 residues. In its sample, this clone was seen once. This table comes from immunoSEQ multiplex PCR, and its TCRdb copy is limited to in-frame clones, with some not included. The table includes roughly 100,000 clones, about 92% detected once. This sequence originates from a man younger than 35 with COVID-19, enrolled during active disease. The V and J genes are TRBV5-6 and TRBJ2-7; TRBD2 aligns across 9 bases. The specimen sequenced was peripheral blood. CDR3 nucleotide sequence: TGTGCCAGCAGCTGGGGACTAGCTGGCGAGCAGTACTTC. It yields the protein CASSWGLAGEQYF.